This T cell receptor (beta chain) derives from a study of immune evolution from preneoplasia to lung adenocarcinoma. About this clone itself: Its antigen remains unknown.

Whole-study findings and limits: Top clone frequencies peaked in normal lung, apparently declining through invasive adenocarcinoma.

J was trimmed by 4 bases and V by 4 bases; bases with no gene match: 19. Germline CDR1 and CDR2: ENHRY and SYGVKD. The CDR3 has 20 amino acids. Libraries were prepared by immunoSEQ multiplex PCR; TCRdb keeps only in-frame clonotypes and omits some of them. The sample has more than 25,000 clones; approximately 69% are singletons. Between the mid-2010s and the late 2010s, patients underwent resection in Japan or China. This chain uses TRBV10-3 with TRBJ2-5, with 12 bases matching TRBD2. Sample: FFPE invasive lung adenocarcinoma tissue. This receptor was taken from a person aged 55 to 70 with invasive lung adenocarcinoma. Some clones in this sample may be carry-over from other donors' samples. The CDR3 bases are TGTGCCATCAGTGGGAGGACTAGCGGGGCCACAGGAGCGAGTACAGAGACCCAGTACTTC. The encoded protein is CAISGRTSGATGASTETQYF.